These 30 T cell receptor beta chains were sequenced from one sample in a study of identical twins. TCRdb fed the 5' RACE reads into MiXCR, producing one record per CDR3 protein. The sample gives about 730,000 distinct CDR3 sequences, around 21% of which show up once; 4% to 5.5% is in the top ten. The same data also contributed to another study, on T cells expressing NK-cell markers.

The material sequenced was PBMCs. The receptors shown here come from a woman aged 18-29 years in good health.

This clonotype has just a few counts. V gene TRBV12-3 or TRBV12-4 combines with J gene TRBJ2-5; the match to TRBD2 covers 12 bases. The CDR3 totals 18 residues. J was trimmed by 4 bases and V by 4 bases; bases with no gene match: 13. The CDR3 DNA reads TGTGCCAGCAGTTCCTATCTAGCGGGGGGGCCCAGCGGAGAGACCCAGTACTTC. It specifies CASSSYLAGGPSGETQYF.

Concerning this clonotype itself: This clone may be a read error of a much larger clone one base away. The CDR3 reads CSAREVGRGHNEQYF. The CDR3 DNA sequence: TGCAGTGCTAGAGAGGTGGGCAGGGGACACAACGAGCAGTACTTC. The chain has TRBV20-1 and TRBJ2-7, with a possible D match to TRBD1 (6 bases). The V end was cut by 0 bases, the J end by 5 bases, with 17 bases between. There are 15 residues in the CDR3. Germline V gene data show CDR1 as DFQATT and CDR2 as SNEGSKA (reference sequence).

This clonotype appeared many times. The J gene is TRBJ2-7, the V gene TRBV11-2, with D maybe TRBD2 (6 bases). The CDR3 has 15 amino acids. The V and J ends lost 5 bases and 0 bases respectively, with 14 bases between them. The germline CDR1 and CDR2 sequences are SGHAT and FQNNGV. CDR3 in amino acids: CASSARDWSSYEQYF. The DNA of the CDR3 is TGTGCCAGCAGCGCCCGGGACTGGAGCTCCTACGAGCAGTACTTC.

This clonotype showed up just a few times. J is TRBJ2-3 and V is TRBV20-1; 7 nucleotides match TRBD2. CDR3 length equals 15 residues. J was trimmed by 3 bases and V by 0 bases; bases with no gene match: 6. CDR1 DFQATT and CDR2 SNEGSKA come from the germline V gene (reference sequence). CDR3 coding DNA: TGCAGTGCTAGAGATGGATGGGGGGGGACAGATACGCAGTATTTT. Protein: CSARDGWGGTDTQYF.

The CDR3 is CASRWGEFGLNTEAFF. In nucleotides, the CDR3 is TGTGCCAGCAGATGGGGGGAGTTCGGTTTGAACACTGAAGCTTTCTTT. This chain uses TRBV12-3 or TRBV12-4 with TRBJ1-1; maybe TRBD1 (5 bases). The CDR3 consists of 16 residues. Trimming took 6 bases from V and 0 from J, leaving 17 bases between them.

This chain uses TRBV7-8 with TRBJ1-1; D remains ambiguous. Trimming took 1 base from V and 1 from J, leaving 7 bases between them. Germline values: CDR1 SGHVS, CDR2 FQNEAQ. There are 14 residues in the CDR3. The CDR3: CASSLGSPNTEAFF. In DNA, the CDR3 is TGTGCCAGCAGCTTAGGCAGCCCGAACACTGAAGCTTTCTTT.

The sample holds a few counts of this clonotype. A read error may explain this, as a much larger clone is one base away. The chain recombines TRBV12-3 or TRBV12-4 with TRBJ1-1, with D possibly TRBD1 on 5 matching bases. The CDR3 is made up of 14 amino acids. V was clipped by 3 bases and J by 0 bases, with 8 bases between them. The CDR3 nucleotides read TGTGCCAGCAGTTTTTGGGGGGTGAACACTGAAGCTTTCTTT. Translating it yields CASSFWGVNTEAFF.

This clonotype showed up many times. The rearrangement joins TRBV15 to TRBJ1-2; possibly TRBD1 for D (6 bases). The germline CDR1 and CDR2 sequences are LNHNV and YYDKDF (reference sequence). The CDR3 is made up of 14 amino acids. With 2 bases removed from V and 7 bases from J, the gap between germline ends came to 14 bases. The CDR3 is CATSRLRTGFGYTF. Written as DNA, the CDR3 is TGTGCCACCAGCAGACTCCGCACAGGGTTTGGCTACACCTTC.

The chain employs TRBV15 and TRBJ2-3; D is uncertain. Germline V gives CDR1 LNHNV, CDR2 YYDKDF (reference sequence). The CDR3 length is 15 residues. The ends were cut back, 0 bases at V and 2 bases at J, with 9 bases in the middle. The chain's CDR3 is CATSRERTHTDTQYF. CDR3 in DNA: TGTGCCACCAGCAGAGAACGGACCCACACAGATACGCAGTATTTT.

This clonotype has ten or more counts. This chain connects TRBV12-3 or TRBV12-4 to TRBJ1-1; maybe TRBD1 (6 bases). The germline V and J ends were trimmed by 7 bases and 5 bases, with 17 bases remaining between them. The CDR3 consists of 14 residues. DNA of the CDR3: TGTGCCAGCAAATTAGGGGGGCTAGGGACTGAAGCTTTCTTT. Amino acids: CASKLGGLGTEAFF.

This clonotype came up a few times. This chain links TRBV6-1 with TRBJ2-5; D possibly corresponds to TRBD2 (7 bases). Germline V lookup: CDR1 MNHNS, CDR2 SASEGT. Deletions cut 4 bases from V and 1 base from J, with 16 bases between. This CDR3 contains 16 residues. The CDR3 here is CASSGLGGRSQETQYF. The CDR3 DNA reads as TGTGCCAGCAGTGGCCTCGGGGGGCGATCCCAAGAGACCCAGTACTTC.

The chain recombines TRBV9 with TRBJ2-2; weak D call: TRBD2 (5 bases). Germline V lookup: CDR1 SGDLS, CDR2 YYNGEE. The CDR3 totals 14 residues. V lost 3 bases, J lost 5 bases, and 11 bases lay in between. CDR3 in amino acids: CASSAPTRTGELFF. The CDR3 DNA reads TGTGCCAGCAGCGCCCCCACTAGGACCGGGGAGCTGTTTTTT.

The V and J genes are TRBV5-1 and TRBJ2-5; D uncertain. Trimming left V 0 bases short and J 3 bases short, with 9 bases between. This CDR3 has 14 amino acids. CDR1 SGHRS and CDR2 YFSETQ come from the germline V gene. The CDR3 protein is CASSLAKSKETQYF. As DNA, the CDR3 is TGCGCCAGCAGCTTGGCGAAGTCAAAAGAGACCCAGTACTTC. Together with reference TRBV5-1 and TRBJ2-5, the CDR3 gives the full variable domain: KAGVTQTPRYLIKTRGQQVTLSCSPISGHRSVSWYQQTPGQGLQFLFEYFSETQRNKGNFPGRFSGRQFSNSRSEMNVSTLELGDSALYLCASSLAKSKETQYFGPGTRLLVL.

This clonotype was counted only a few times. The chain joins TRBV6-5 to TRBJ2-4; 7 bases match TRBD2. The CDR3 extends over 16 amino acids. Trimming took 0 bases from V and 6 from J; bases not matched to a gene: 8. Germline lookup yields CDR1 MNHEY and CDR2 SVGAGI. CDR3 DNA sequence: TGTGCCAGCAGTTACTCGAGGGAGGGGCGCGGAAACATTCAGTACTTC. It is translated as CASSYSREGRGNIQYF.

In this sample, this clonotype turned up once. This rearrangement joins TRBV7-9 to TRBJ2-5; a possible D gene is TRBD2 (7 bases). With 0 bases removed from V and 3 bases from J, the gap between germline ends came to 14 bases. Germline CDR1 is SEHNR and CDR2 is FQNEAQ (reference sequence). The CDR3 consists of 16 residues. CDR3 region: CASSLAGGLKEETQYF. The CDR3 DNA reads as TGTGCCAGCAGCTTAGCGGGGGGGCTTAAGGAAGAGACCCAGTACTTC.

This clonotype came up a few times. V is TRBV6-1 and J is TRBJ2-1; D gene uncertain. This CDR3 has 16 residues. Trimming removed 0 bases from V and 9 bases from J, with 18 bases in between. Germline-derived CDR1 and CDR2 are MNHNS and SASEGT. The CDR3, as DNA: TGTGCCAGCAGTGAAGCGCTTCTTATCGGCGCCCCTGAGCAGTTCTTC. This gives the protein CASSEALLIGAPEQFF.

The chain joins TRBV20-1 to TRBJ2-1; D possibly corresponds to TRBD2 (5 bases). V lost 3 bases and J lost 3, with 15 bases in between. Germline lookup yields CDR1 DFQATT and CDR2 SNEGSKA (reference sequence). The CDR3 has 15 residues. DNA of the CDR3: TGCAGTGCTAGGGACGGGAAGAGAGTCTACAATGAGCAGTTCTTC. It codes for CSARDGKRVYNEQFF.

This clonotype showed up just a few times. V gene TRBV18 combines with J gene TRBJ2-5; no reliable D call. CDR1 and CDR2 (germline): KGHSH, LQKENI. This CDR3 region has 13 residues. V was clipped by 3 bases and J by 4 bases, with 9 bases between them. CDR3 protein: CASSPPTGETQYF. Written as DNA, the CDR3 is TGTGCCAGCTCACCCCCGACGGGAGAGACCCAGTACTTC.

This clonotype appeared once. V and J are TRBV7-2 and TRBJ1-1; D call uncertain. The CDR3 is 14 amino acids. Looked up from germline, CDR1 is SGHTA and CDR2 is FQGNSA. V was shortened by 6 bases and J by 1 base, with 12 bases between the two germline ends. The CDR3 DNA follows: TGTGCCAGCAGTAACTATCGGAGGAACACTGAAGCTTTCTTT. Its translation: CASSNYRRNTEAFF.

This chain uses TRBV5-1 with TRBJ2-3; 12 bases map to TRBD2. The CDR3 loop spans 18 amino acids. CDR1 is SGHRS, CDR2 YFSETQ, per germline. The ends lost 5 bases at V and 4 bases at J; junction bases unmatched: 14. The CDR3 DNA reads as TGCGCCAGCAGTGGGCCGAGACTAGCGGGGGAGTTCGCAGATACGCAGTATTTT. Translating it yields CASSGPRLAGEFADTQYF.

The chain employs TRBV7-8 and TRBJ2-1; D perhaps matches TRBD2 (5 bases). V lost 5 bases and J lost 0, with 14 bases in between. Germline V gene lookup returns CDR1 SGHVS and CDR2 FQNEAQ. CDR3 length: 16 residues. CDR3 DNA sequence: TGTGCCAGCAGCGCTAGCCGATTTAGCTCCTACAATGAGCAGTTCTTC. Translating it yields CASSASRFSSYNEQFF.

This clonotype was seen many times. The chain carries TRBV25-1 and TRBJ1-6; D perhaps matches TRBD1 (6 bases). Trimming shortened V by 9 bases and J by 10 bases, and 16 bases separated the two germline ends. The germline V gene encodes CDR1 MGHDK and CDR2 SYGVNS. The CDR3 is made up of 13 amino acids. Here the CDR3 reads CASRPSGGSPLHF. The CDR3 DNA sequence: TGTGCCAGTAGACCCTCGGGGGGCTCACCCCTCCACTTT.

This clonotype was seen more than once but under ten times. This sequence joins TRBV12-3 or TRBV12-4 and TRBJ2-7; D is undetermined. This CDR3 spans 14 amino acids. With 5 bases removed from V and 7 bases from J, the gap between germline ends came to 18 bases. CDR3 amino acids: CASSPRPPPGEQYF. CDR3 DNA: TGTGCCAGCAGTCCTAGACCCCCGCCCGGGGAGCAGTACTTC.

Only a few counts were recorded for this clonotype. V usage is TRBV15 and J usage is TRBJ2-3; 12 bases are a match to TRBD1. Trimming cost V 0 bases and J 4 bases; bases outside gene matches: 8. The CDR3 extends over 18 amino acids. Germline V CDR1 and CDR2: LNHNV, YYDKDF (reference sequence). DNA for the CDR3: TGTGCCACCAGCAGAGAAGGGACAGGGGGCGCGTGGGCAGATACGCAGTATTTT. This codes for CATSREGTGGAWADTQYF.

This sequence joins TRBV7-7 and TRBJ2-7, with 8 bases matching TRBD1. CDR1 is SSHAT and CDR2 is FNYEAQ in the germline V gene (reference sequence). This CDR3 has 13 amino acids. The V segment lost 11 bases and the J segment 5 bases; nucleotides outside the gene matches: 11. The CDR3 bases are TGTGCCCTCGAGGGACAGGAGCCGGACGAGCAGTACTTC. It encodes CALEGQEPDEQYF.

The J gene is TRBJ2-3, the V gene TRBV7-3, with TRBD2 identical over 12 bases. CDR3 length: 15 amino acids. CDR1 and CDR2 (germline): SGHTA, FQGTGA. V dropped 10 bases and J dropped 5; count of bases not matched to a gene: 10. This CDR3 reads CATGPSGGAGDTQYF. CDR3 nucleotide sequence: TGTGCCACCGGCCCTAGCGGGGGGGCGGGAGATACGCAGTATTTT.

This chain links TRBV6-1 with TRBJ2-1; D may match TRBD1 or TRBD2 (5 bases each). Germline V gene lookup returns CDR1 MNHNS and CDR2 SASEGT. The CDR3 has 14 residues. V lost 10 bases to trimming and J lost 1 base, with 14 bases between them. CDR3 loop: CAISWGLSYNEQFF. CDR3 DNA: TGTGCCATCTCTTGGGGGTTGTCCTACAATGAGCAGTTCTTC.

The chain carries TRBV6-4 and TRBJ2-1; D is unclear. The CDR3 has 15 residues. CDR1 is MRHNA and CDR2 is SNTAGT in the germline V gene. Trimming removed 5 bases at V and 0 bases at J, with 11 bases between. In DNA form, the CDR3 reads TGTGCCAGCAGTCGGGTTTTAGGCTCCTACAATGAGCAGTTCTTC. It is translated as CASSRVLGSYNEQFF.

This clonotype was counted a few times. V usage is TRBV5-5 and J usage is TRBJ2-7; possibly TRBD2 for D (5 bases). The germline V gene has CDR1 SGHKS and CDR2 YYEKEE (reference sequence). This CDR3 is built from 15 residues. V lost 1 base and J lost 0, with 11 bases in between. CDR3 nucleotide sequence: TGTGCCAGCAGCTTGAATCCAGCGGCCTCCTACGAGCAGTACTTC. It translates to CASSLNPAASYEQYF.

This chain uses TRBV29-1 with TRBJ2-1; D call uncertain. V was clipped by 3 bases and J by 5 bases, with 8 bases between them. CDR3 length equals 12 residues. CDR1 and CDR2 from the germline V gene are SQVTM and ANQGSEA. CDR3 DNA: TGCAGCGTTGACGGCAGAAACAATGAGCAGTTCTTC. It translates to CSVDGRNNEQFF.